Listed below are T cell receptor beta chains from one sample, sequenced in a study of cytomegalovirus exposure and HLA in healthy donors. Profiled with immunoSEQ multiplex PCR; TCRdb holds only in-frame clones, not every one. The data hold fewer than 150,000 clones, with 70% to 80% observed a single time. The sequenced sample was PBMCs. The receptor set was obtained from a woman aged 40-49 years in good health and CMV-seropositive. CDR3s include the opening cysteine and the closing phenylalanine or tryptophan. D genes are given only for firm matches. Clone size is stated in some rows and not others, as once, few, many or a class when expanded.

abundance: -
d_gene: -
j_gene: TRBJ1-6
v_gene: TRBV6-1
CDR3nt: TGTGCCAGCAGTGAGATCGAACAGGGATATAATTCACCCCTCCACTTT
CDR3aa: CASSEIEQGYNSPLHF

abundance: -
d_gene: -
j_gene: TRBJ2-7
v_gene: TRBV7-2
CDR3nt: TGTGCCAGCAGCGGTACTAGTTACCCCTACGAGCAGTACTTC
CDR3aa: CASSGTSYPYEQYF

abundance: -
d_gene: -
j_gene: TRBJ1-6
v_gene: TRBV5-1
CDR3nt: TGCGCCAGCAGCTTGGTAGCGGGGGGAGATTCACCCCTCCACTTT
CDR3aa: CASSLVAGGDSPLHF

abundance: -
d_gene: TRBD2
j_gene: TRBJ2-5
v_gene: TRBV7-2
CDR3nt: TGTGCCAGCAGCTCACCCCTCAGACTAGCGGGGGACCAAGAGACCCAGTACTTC
CDR3aa: CASSSPLRLAGDQETQYF

abundance: -
d_gene: -
j_gene: TRBJ1-5
v_gene: TRBV7-9
CDR3nt: TGTGCCAGCAGCTGGGGGGAGGGGGAGACGAGCAATCAGCCCCAGCATTTT
CDR3aa: CASSWGEGETSNQPQHF

abundance: -
d_gene: -
j_gene: TRBJ2-1
v_gene: TRBV15
CDR3nt: TGTGCCACCAGCAGTAGTGGCAATGAGCAGTTCTTC
CDR3aa: CATSSSGNEQFF

abundance: -
d_gene: -
j_gene: TRBJ2-5
v_gene: TRBV5-1
CDR3nt: TGCGCCAGCAGCCAGAAACTAGGGACTGAGACCCAGTACTTC
CDR3aa: CASSQKLGTETQYF

abundance: -
d_gene: -
j_gene: TRBJ2-7
v_gene: TRBV9
CDR3nt: TGTGCCAGCAGCGTGGGAACCCAGGGTCCCTACGAGCAGTACTTC
CDR3aa: CASSVGTQGPYEQYF

abundance: -
d_gene: TRBD1
j_gene: TRBJ1-2
v_gene: TRBV7-8
CDR3nt: TGTGCCAGCAGCTTAGAGCGGGACAGGGCCCTAACGTATGGCTACACCTTC
CDR3aa: CASSLERDRALTYGYTF

abundance: -
d_gene: TRBD2
j_gene: TRBJ2-1
v_gene: TRBV4-3
CDR3nt: TGCGCCAGCAGCCAAGAGGGACTAGCATTTAGTGAGCAGTTCTTC
CDR3aa: CASSQEGLAFSEQFF

abundance: -
d_gene: -
j_gene: TRBJ2-5
v_gene: TRBV4-3
CDR3nt: TGCGCCAGCAGCCAAGAGATCCAGGGCGCGGAGACCCAGTACTTC
CDR3aa: CASSQEIQGAETQYF

abundance: -
d_gene: TRBD2
j_gene: TRBJ2-3
v_gene: TRBV10-3
CDR3nt: TGTGCCATCGGCGGGGGGACGTCTAGCACAGATACGCAGTATTTT
CDR3aa: CAIGGGTSSTDTQYF

abundance: -
d_gene: -
j_gene: TRBJ1-1
v_gene: TRBV6-1
CDR3nt: TGTGCCAGCAGTGAAGGGTTTAGGAACACTGAAGCTTTCTTT
CDR3aa: CASSEGFRNTEAFF

abundance: -
d_gene: TRBD1
j_gene: TRBJ2-7
v_gene: TRBV5-1
CDR3nt: TGCGCCAGCGGAACAGGGGAAGAGCAGTACTTC
CDR3aa: CASGTGEEQYF

abundance: -
d_gene: -
j_gene: TRBJ1-1
v_gene: TRBV7-9
CDR3nt: TGTGCCCTAAGGCGGGACGGAGGGGTGACTGAAGCTTTCTTT
CDR3aa: CALRRDGGVTEAFF

abundance: -
d_gene: -
j_gene: TRBJ2-3
v_gene: TRBV6-5
CDR3nt: TGTGCCAGCAGTTACAACAGGGAAACAGATACGCAGTATTTT
CDR3aa: CASSYNRETDTQYF

abundance: once
d_gene: -
j_gene: TRBJ1-2
v_gene: TRBV13
CDR3nt: TGTGCCAGCAGACGCCACGAACCGGGACAAAATTACTATGGCTACACCTTC
CDR3aa: CASRRHEPGQNYYGYTF

abundance: once
d_gene: -
j_gene: TRBJ1-1
v_gene: TRBV2
CDR3nt: TGTGCCAGCTCACAAGGAGGGTACACTGAAGCTTTCTTT
CDR3aa: CASSQGGYTEAFF